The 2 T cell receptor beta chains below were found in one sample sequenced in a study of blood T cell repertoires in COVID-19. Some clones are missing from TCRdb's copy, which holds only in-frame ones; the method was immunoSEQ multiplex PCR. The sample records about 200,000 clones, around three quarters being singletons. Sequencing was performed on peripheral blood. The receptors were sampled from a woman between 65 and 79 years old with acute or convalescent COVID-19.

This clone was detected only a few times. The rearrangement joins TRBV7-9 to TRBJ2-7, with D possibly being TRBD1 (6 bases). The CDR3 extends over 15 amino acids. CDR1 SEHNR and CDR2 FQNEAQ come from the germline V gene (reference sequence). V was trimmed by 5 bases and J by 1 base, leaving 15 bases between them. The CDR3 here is CASSALQGYSYEQYF. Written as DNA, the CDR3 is TGTGCCAGCAGCGCACTACAGGGCTATTCCTACGAGCAGTACTTC. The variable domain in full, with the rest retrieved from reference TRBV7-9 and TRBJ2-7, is DTGVSQNPRHKITKRGQNVTFRCDPISEHNRLYWYRQTLGQGPEFLTYFQNEAQLEKSRLLSDRFSAERPKGSFSTLEIQRTEQGDSAMYLCASSALQGYSYEQYFGPGTRLTVT.

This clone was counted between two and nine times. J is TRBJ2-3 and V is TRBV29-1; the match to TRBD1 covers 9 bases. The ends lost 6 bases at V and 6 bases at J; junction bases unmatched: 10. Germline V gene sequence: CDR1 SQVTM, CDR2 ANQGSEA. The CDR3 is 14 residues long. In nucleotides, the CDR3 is TGCAGCGTCCTACAGGGGGCTATTCGGGATACGCAGTATTTT. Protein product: CSVLQGAIRDTQYF.